This T cell receptor beta chain was obtained from a study of blood T cells in healthy people across ages. The use of a sample-barcoded 5' primer and a J-beta primer mix characterized a second PCR of roughly 7 to 11 cycles. TCRdb passed the 5' RACE reads through MiXCR, listing each CDR3 protein once. The data contain 380,000 or so distinct CDR3 sequences, 45% to 60% of them singletons. CDR1 and CDR2 from the germline V gene are SGHRS and YFSETQ. The CDR3 is 14 amino acids. V was pared by 3 bases and J by 2 bases, with 1 base of the junction left unmatched. The material sequenced was blood. The chain carries TRBV5-1 and TRBJ2-3; 9 nucleotides agree with TRBD2. The sequence was collected from a man aged 55 to 70 in good health. The CDR3, as DNA: TGCGCCAGCAGCTCGGGACTAGCCACAGATACGCAGTATTTT. Its translation: CASSSGLATDTQYF. The whole variable domain, filled in from reference TRBV5-1 and TRBJ2-3, reads KAGVTQTPRYLIKTRGQQVTLSCSPISGHRSVSWYQQTPGQGLQFLFEYFSETQRNKGNFPGRFSGRQFSNSRSEMNVSTLELGDSALYLCASSSGLATDTQYFGPGTRLTVL.